This is a list of T cell receptor beta chains from one sample in a study of molecular identifiers for immune sequencing clone quantification. One entry per CDR3 protein, called by TCRdb with MiXCR from the PCR reads. The sample contains 460,000 or so distinct CDR3 sequences, about a fifth of which appear only once. The sequenced sample consisted of naive CD8+ T cells from blood, with Jurkat cell RNA spiked in. The receptors stem from a human donor in good health. Some libraries in this study had Jurkat cell RNA spiked in. Each CDR3 is given with its conserved first and last residue. Each record gives: V gene, clone size, D gene, J gene, CDR3 protein, CDR3 DNA. A D gene is named only where the DNA matches it firmly. Clone size appears in some rows only: once, few, many, or a class for an expanded clone.

TRBV4-3	many	-	TRBJ1-1	CASSQDRGVMNTEAFF	TGCGCCAGCAGCCAAGATCGCGGGGTCATGAACACTGAAGCTTTCTTT
TRBV4-3	few	-	TRBJ2-3	CASSQEMGQGWTDTQYF	TGCGCCAGCAGCCAGGAGATGGGGCAGGGGTGGACAGATACGCAGTATTTT
TRBV11-2	few	-	TRBJ2-1	CASKAVSYNEQFF	TGTGCCAGCAAAGCGGTCTCCTACAATGAGCAGTTCTTC
TRBV20-1	-	TRBD2	TRBJ2-7	CSASRLAEAYEQYF	TGCAGTGCTAGTAGGCTAGCGGAAGCCTACGAGCAGTACTTC
TRBV5-6	many	TRBD2	TRBJ2-7	CASSLGLAEPAEQYF	TGTGCCAGCAGCCTGGGACTAGCGGAACCCGCCGAGCAGTACTTC
TRBV29-1	-	-	TRBJ2-2	CSATARRTNTGELFF	TGCAGCGCCACCGCCCGGCGGACGAACACCGGGGAGCTGTTTTTT
TRBV6-1	-	TRBD1	TRBJ1-1	CASTTGGFTEAFF	TGTGCCAGCACTACAGGGGGTTTCACTGAAGCTTTCTTT
TRBV6-2/TRBV6-3	few	TRBD2	TRBJ2-5	CASRPTLAGGRETQYF	TGTGCCAGCAGGCCCACCTTAGCGGGAGGAAGGGAGACCCAGTACTTC
TRBV27	few	TRBD1	TRBJ1-1	CASRTQGAGTEAFF	TGTGCCAGCAGGACACAGGGGGCGGGCACTGAAGCTTTCTTT
TRBV30	-	-	TRBJ1-1	CAGFRDLSEAFF	TGTGCTGGATTCCGGGACTTGTCTGAAGCTTTCTTT
TRBV28	-	-	TRBJ2-4	CAGSVGRSPAKNIQYF	TGTGCCGGCAGTGTCGGACGGAGCCCAGCCAAAAACATTCAGTACTTC
TRBV6-2/TRBV6-3	many	TRBD2	TRBJ2-7	CASNQVRDYSYEQYF	TGTGCCAGCAACCAGGTCCGGGACTACTCCTACGAGCAGTACTTC
TRBV7-6	few	-	TRBJ1-3	CASSLAGGYSGNTIYF	TGTGCCAGCAGCTTAGCGGGCGGCTACTCTGGAAACACCATATATTTT
TRBV20-1	-	TRBD2	TRBJ2-2	CSARGTQGLAGAGELFF	TGCAGTGCTAGAGGGACTCAGGGACTAGCGGGAGCCGGGGAGCTGTTTTTT
TRBV12-3/TRBV12-4	many	-	TRBJ1-5	CASSPWGYSNQPQHF	TGTGCCAGCAGCCCTTGGGGATATAGCAATCAGCCCCAGCATTTT
TRBV10-3	-	TRBD2	TRBJ2-7	CAISETRTSGSGEQYF	TGTGCCATCAGTGAGACCAGGACTAGCGGGAGCGGCGAGCAGTACTTC
TRBV5-6	many	-	TRBJ2-3	CASSLGPSSTDTQYF	TGTGCCAGCAGCTTGGGTCCTTCTAGCACAGATACGCAGTATTTT
TRBV14	-	-	TRBJ1-3	CASSQLPNSGNTIYF	TGTGCCAGCAGCCAACTTCCCAACTCTGGAAACACCATATATTTT
TRBV7-2	many	-	TRBJ2-1	CASSLDYGDNEQFF	TGTGCCAGCAGCTTAGATTACGGGGACAATGAGCAGTTCTTC
TRBV20-1	-	-	TRBJ2-7	CSARDLLGQSYEQYF	TGCAGTGCTAGAGATCTTCTCGGACAGAGCTACGAGCAGTACTTC
TRBV11-2	-	TRBD1	TRBJ1-6	CASSLGTGGSSPLHF	TGTGCCAGCAGCTTGGGGACAGGGGGCAGTTCACCCCTCCACTTT
TRBV14	few	-	TRBJ2-2	CASSQSTRNTGELFF	TGTGCCAGCAGCCAGTCGACTCGAAACACCGGGGAGCTGTTTTTT
TRBV4-1	-	TRBD1	TRBJ2-7	CASSQVTGGWYEQYF	TGCGCCAGCAGCCAAGTGACAGGGGGCTGGTACGAGCAGTACTTC
TRBV24-1	-	-	TRBJ2-5	CATSGGRGETQYF	TGTGCCACCAGTGGGGGGCGGGGAGAGACCCAGTACTTC
TRBV29-1	many	-	TRBJ2-5	CSVEGGAGPVETQYF	TGCAGCGTTGAAGGGGGGGCAGGCCCAGTAGAGACCCAGTACTTC
TRBV11-2	once	-	TRBJ1-1	CASSLVTGKYGIF	TGTGCCAGCAGCTTAGTTACGGGAAAATACGGAATCTTT
TRBV2	many	-	TRBJ1-5	CASSEKRTNQPQHF	TGTGCCAGCAGTGAAAAACGAACCAATCAGCCCCAGCATTTT
TRBV27	-	TRBD2	TRBJ2-5	CASSLLAGIQETQYF	TGTGCCAGCAGTTTACTAGCGGGGATCCAAGAGACCCAGTACTTC
TRBV12-3/TRBV12-4	few	-	TRBJ2-3	CASTFPSDTQYF	TGTGCCAGCACATTCCCTTCAGATACGCAGTATTTT
TRBV4-2	many	-	TRBJ2-6	CASSQTDSGANVLTF	TGTGCCAGCAGCCAAACAGATTCTGGGGCCAACGTCCTGACTTTC
TRBV5-3	-	TRBD1	TRBJ2-5	CASSSQDRGGETQYF	TGTGCCAGCAGCTCCCAGGACAGGGGGGGTGAGACCCAGTACTTC
TRBV24-1	-	-	TRBJ2-4	CATSLGGLVHIQYF	TGTGCCACCAGTTTGGGGGGTCTGGTACACATTCAGTACTTC
TRBV20-1	-	-	TRBJ2-7	CSARIRDIDYEQYF	TGCAGTGCTAGAATCCGGGACATTGACTACGAGCAGTACTTC
TRBV5-3	-	-	TRBJ2-3	CASSFRSTGTQYF	TGTGCCAGCAGCTTCCGGAGCACAGGTACGCAGTATTTT
TRBV20-1	few	-	TRBJ1-4	CSARSQATNEKLFF	TGCAGTGCTAGATCACAAGCAACTAATGAAAAACTGTTTTTT
TRBV20-1	many	-	TRBJ2-7	CSASTTYTYEQYF	TGCAGTGCTAGTACTACCTACACCTACGAGCAGTACTTC
TRBV28	many	-	TRBJ1-2	CASSFRGPLDYGYTF	TGTGCCAGCAGTTTTAGGGGACCGCTGGACTATGGCTACACCTTC
TRBV15	few	-	TRBJ1-6	CATSRDLRVVSLHF	TGTGCCACCAGCAGAGATCTCAGGGTGGTTTCCCTCCACTTT
TRBV13	many	-	TRBJ2-1	CASSLTSAGEQFF	TGTGCCAGCAGCTTAACGTCCGCAGGTGAGCAGTTCTTC
TRBV6-5	few	TRBD2	TRBJ2-1	CASSYGTSDYNEQFF	TGTGCCAGCAGTTACGGGACTAGCGATTACAATGAGCAGTTCTTC
TRBV15	-	-	TRBJ1-4	CATSTGAGGRYEKLFF	TGTGCCACCAGCACTGGAGCAGGCGGGCGGTATGAAAAACTGTTTTTT
TRBV4-3	many	-	TRBJ2-5	CASSQDRGEQETQYF	TGCGCCAGCAGCCAAGACAGGGGGGAGCAAGAGACCCAGTACTTC
TRBV5-6	-	TRBD1	TRBJ1-2	CASSFGGTGVYGYTF	TGTGCCAGCAGCTTTGGCGGGACAGGGGTCTATGGCTACACCTTC
TRBV2	-	TRBD1	TRBJ1-2	CASSEVDRGNYGYTF	TGTGCCAGCAGTGAAGTGGACAGGGGGAACTATGGCTACACCTTC
TRBV28	-	-	TRBJ2-7	CASSFKDMWYEQYF	TGTGCCAGCAGTTTTAAGGACATGTGGTACGAGCAGTACTTC
TRBV20-1	many	-	TRBJ2-5	CSAGTRGLVETQYF	TGCAGTGCTGGCACCAGGGGTTTAGTGGAGACCCAGTACTTC
TRBV7-9	many	-	TRBJ1-1	CASSFPVNTEAFF	TGTGCCAGCAGCTTCCCAGTGAACACTGAAGCTTTCTTT
TRBV4-1	-	TRBD1	TRBJ2-7	CASSQVEQGNEQYF	TGCGCCAGCAGCCAAGTTGAACAGGGGAACGAGCAGTACTTC
TRBV12-3/TRBV12-4	many	TRBD1	TRBJ1-4	CASSPGQGANEKLFF	TGTGCCAGCAGTCCCGGACAGGGGGCAAATGAAAAACTGTTTTTT
TRBV7-9	few	-	TRBJ1-4	CASSFPADGYEKLFF	TGTGCCAGCAGCTTCCCCGCCGACGGATATGAAAAACTGTTTTTT
TRBV20-1	many	-	TRBJ1-5	CSARGPSNQPQHF	TGCAGTGCTAGAGGGCCTAGCAATCAGCCCCAGCATTTT
TRBV29-1	many	-	TRBJ1-1	CSVEGGTFMNTEAFF	TGCAGCGTTGAAGGGGGGACCTTCATGAACACTGAAGCTTTCTTT